The next 24 T cell receptor beta chains were all read from a single sample in a study of T cell responses to AZD1222 COVID-19 vaccine. Libraries were prepared by immunoSEQ multiplex PCR; TCRdb keeps only in-frame clonotypes and omits some of them. The sample records around 58,000 clones, about 86% being singletons. The material sequenced was peripheral blood, taken on day 0 of AZD1222 vaccination. The receptors stem from an adult in good health.

The chain combines TRBV3-1 (or the pseudogene TRBV3-2) with TRBJ1-2, with 9 bases matching TRBD1. Germline V gives CDR1 LGHDT, CDR2 YNNKEL (reference sequence). CDR3 length equals 16 residues. After removal of 0 bases from V and 6 bases from J, the junction contained 8 bases not matched to a gene. The chain's CDR3 is CASSQESGTGFHGYTF. CDR3 coding DNA: TGTGCCAGCAGCCAAGAATCCGGGACAGGGTTTCATGGCTACACCTTC.

The chain has TRBV7-7 and TRBJ2-2; 8 nucleotides align to TRBD1. The V gene's germline CDR1 is SSHAT and CDR2 FNYEAQ (reference sequence). J gave up 6 bases and V 5 bases, and 8 bases lay outside the gene matches. The CDR3 is 15 residues long. The CDR3 DNA sequence: TGTGCCAGCAGCCCGGACAGGGCGTCGGCCGGGGAGCTGTTTTTT. Protein product: CASSPDRASAGELFF.

This sequence joins TRBV3-1 (or the pseudogene TRBV3-2) and TRBJ1-1, with D hard to call. This CDR3 region has 15 residues. Per germline, CDR1 LGHDT and CDR2 YNNKEL (reference sequence). V was shortened by 1 base and J by 7 bases, with 16 bases between the two germline ends. The CDR3 here is CASSQVPVREVEAFF. Here the CDR3 DNA reads TGTGCCAGCAGCCAAGTCCCTGTCCGGGAGGTTGAAGCTTTCTTT.

The V gene is TRBV9, the J gene TRBJ2-3; no definite D call. The CDR3 length is 13 residues. The germline V gene has CDR1 SGDLS and CDR2 YYNGEE. Trimming removed 3 bases at V and 1 base at J, with 6 bases between. CDR3 sequence: CASSADGTDTQYF. The CDR3 region has the DNA TGTGCCAGCAGCGCGGACGGCACAGATACGCAGTATTTT. Full variable domain (outside the CDR3, taken from reference TRBV9 and TRBJ2-3): DSGVTQTPKHLITATGQRVTLRCSPRSGDLSVYWYQQSLDQGLQFLIQYYNGEERAKGNILERFSAQQFPDLHSELNLSSLELGDSALYFCASSADGTDTQYFGPGTRLTVL.

The V and J genes are TRBV27 and TRBJ2-1, with a weak D call TRBD2 (6 bases). With 7 bases removed from V and 7 bases from J, the gap between germline ends came to 17 bases. Germline V lookup: CDR1 MNHEY, CDR2 SMNVEV (reference sequence). This CDR3 is 14 amino acids long. DNA for the CDR3: TGTGCCAGCAAGGGCGGGGCCGTGGGGAATGAGCAGTTCTTC. Translation gives CASKGGAVGNEQFF.

The rearrangement uses TRBV18 and TRBJ1-1; D uncertain. The V and J ends lost 3 bases and 1 base respectively, with 9 bases between them. CDR3 length: 14 amino acids. Germline V lookup: CDR1 KGHSH, CDR2 LQKENI. The CDR3 DNA is TGTGCCAGCTCACCGGTAGCCGGGAACACTGAAGCTTTCTTT. Protein sequence: CASSPVAGNTEAFF.

V gene TRBV4-1 combines with J gene TRBJ1-3; possible D gene TRBD1, 5 bases. The length of the CDR3 is 14 residues. The germline V gene has CDR1 MGHRA and CDR2 YSYEKL. V was pared by 3 bases and J by 7 bases, with 13 bases between. CDR3 coding DNA: TGCGCCAGCAGCCAGGGACTAAGTATGAACACCATATATTTT. Its translation is CASSQGLSMNTIYF.

The chain links TRBV16 to TRBJ1-1; D gene unclear. CDR3 size: 13 residues. Germline values: CDR1 KGHSY, CDR2 FQNENV. The V and J ends lost 3 bases and 0 bases respectively, with 5 bases between them. CDR3: CASSHQMNTEAFF. Here the CDR3 DNA reads TGTGCCAGCAGCCATCAAATGAACACTGAAGCTTTCTTT. The full variable domain, its missing parts supplied by reference TRBV16 and TRBJ1-1, is GEEVAQTPKHLVRGEGQKAKLYCAPIKGHSYVFWYQQVLKNEFKFLISFQNENVFDETGMPKERFSAKCLPNSPCSLEIQATKLEDSAVYFCASSHQMNTEAFFGQGTRLTVV.

The J gene is TRBJ2-5, the V gene TRBV4-1; D may be TRBD2 (5 bases). V was pared by 0 bases and J by 2 bases, with 10 bases between. Germline loops: CDR1 MGHRA, CDR2 YSYEKL. The CDR3 spans 15 residues. CDR3 nucleotides: TGCGCCAGCAGCCAAGAGGCGAGCGGACAAGAGACCCAGTACTTC. Its translation is CASSQEASGQETQYF.

The chain combines TRBV2 with TRBJ2-5, with a tentative D call TRBD2 (6 bases). Germline-derived CDR1 and CDR2 are SNHLY and FYNNEI. V was cut by 8 bases and J by 5 bases, with 18 bases left in between. This CDR3 has 14 amino acids. The CDR3 nucleotides read TGTGCCAGCTCCGTTTCGGGGGTCCGGGAGACCCAGTACTTC. Translating it yields CASSVSGVRETQYF.

A few counts support this clone. This chain connects TRBV6-6 to TRBJ2-7; tentatively, D is TRBD2 (6 bases). The V and J ends lost 6 bases and 6 bases respectively, with 18 bases between them. Germline-derived CDR1 and CDR2 are MNHNY and SVGAGI (reference sequence). There are 14 residues in the CDR3. CDR3 amino acids: CASSHLRRGVEQYF. In DNA, the CDR3 is TGTGCCAGCAGCCACCTGAGGAGGGGTGTCGAGCAGTACTTC.

V usage is TRBV19 and J usage is TRBJ1-1; D unresolved. The V and J ends lost 7 bases and 1 base respectively, with 16 bases between them. Germline CDR1 is LNHDA and CDR2 is SQIVND (reference sequence). The CDR3 loop spans 15 amino acids. The CDR3 DNA reads as TGTGCCAGTACCCCCTCCGAATGGCGGAACACTGAAGCTTTCTTT. Translation: CASTPSEWRNTEAFF.

The chain links TRBV27 to TRBJ1-5, with 7 bases identical to TRBD1. CDR1 and CDR2 from the germline V gene are MNHEY and SMNVEV (reference sequence). V lost 6 bases and J lost 4; bases outside the gene matches: 9. CDR3 size: 15 residues. Written as DNA, the CDR3 is TGTGCCAGCAGCCTAGACAGGGCGGGTAATCAGCCCCAGCATTTT. This encodes CASSLDRAGNQPQHF.

V and J are TRBV2 and TRBJ1-2; TRBD1 might be the D (5 bases). Germline CDR1 SNHLY, CDR2 FYNNEI. The V end was cut by 7 bases, the J end by 5 bases, with 11 bases between. CDR3 length: 12 residues. For the CDR3, the DNA is TGTGCCAGCAAGGACACCGGATATGGCTACACCTTC. Translation gives CASKDTGYGYTF.

The gene calls are TRBV3-1 (or the pseudogene TRBV3-2) and TRBJ1-6, with D possibly being TRBD1 (6 bases). CDR1 is LGHDT, CDR2 YNNKEL, per germline (reference sequence). V was pared by 2 bases and J by 4 bases, with 24 bases between. The CDR3 spans 20 residues. The CDR3 loop is CASSQFTLLADRPYNSPLHF. Here the CDR3 DNA reads TGTGCCAGCAGCCAATTCACCCTCTTGGCCGACAGGCCTTATAATTCACCCCTCCACTTT.

The table lists this clone with a few counts. The rearrangement joins TRBV6-2 or TRBV6-3 to TRBJ2-7, with 11 bases matching TRBD2. From germline, CDR1 is MNHEY and CDR2 SVGEGT. The V and J ends lost 2 bases and 3 bases, in that order; junction bases with no gene match: 9. The CDR3 runs to 17 residues. CDR3 nucleotide sequence: TGTGCCAGCAGTTACCAACTAGCGGGGGAAACTTTCTACGAGCAGTACTTC. As protein: CASSYQLAGETFYEQYF.

The rearrangement joins TRBV5-1 to TRBJ2-1; D is tentatively TRBD1 or TRBD2 (6 bases each). The length of the CDR3 is 14 residues. Germline V CDR1 and CDR2: SGHRS, YFSETQ. The V and J ends lost 0 bases and 8 bases respectively, with 12 bases between them. The CDR3 bases are TGCGCCAGCAGCTTGGCTTCGGGGGCCCATGAGCAGTTCTTC. This codes for CASSLASGAHEQFF.

The chain couples TRBV6-2 or TRBV6-3 to TRBJ2-7, with TRBD2 identical over 9 bases. CDR3 length: 12 amino acids. Germline V CDR1 and CDR2: MNHEY, SVGEGT. After removal of 6 bases from V and 8 bases from J, the junction contained 5 bases not matched to a gene. CDR3 nucleotides: TGTGCCAGCAGCCTAGCGGGGACGCAGCAGTACTTC. It encodes CASSLAGTQQYF.

The chain is built from TRBV6-5 and TRBJ2-1; D possibly corresponds to TRBD2 (6 bases). CDR3 length equals 14 residues. Trimming left V 0 bases short and J 7 bases short, with 10 bases between. CDR1 and CDR2 from the germline V gene are MNHEY and SVGAGI. DNA of the CDR3: TGTGCCAGCAGTTACTCGGGGACTTCAAATGAGCAGTTCTTC. Protein sequence: CASSYSGTSNEQFF.

The chain links TRBV7-8 to TRBJ1-2; D is undetermined. This CDR3 region has 14 residues. Trimming cost V 5 bases and J 4 bases, with 14 bases left between them. Looked up from germline, CDR1 is SGHVS and CDR2 is FQNEAQ. The CDR3 nucleotides read TGTGCCAGCAGCCTTGGCTTGGGGAGCTATGGCTACACCTTC. Translation: CASSLGLGSYGYTF.

The chain recombines TRBV4-1 with TRBJ2-7, with D unresolved. The germline CDR1 and CDR2 sequences are MGHRA and YSYEKL. CDR3 length: 14 residues. The V end lost 2 bases, the J end lost 0 bases, and 8 bases lay between the germline ends. Written as DNA, the CDR3 is TGCGCCAGCAGCCAAACGGAACTCTCCTACGAGCAGTACTTC. Protein sequence: CASSQTELSYEQYF.

This chain connects TRBV7-2 to TRBJ1-5; D gene unclear. Trimming left V 5 bases short and J 7 bases short, with 15 bases between. Germline CDR1 and CDR2: SGHTA and FQGNSA. CDR3 size: 14 residues. The CDR3 region has the DNA TGTGCCAGCAGCACCACTGGGCGGGAACAGCCCCAGCATTTT. This codes for CASSTTGREQPQHF.

This CDR3 is CASSQDMGVVYEQFF. The DNA for the CDR3 is TGCGCCAGCAGCCAAGATATGGGAGTAGTATATGAGCAGTTCTTC. This rearrangement joins TRBV4-1 to TRBJ2-1; D perhaps matches TRBD2 (5 bases). CDR1 is MGHRA, CDR2 YSYEKL, per germline. With 0 bases removed from V and 8 bases from J, the gap between germline ends came to 14 bases. The CDR3 covers 15 residues.

The chain is built from TRBV4-1 and TRBJ1-2; D gene unclear. This CDR3 comprises 15 residues. Trimming shortened V by 0 bases and J by 2 bases, and 10 bases separated the two germline ends. Germline loops: CDR1 MGHRA, CDR2 YSYEKL. The CDR3 sequence: CASSQDSITNYGYTF. CDR3 sequence (DNA): TGCGCCAGCAGCCAAGATTCGATTACCAACTATGGCTACACCTTC.